Sequencing of this T cell receptor beta chain was carried out in a study of cytomegalovirus exposure and HLA in healthy donors. This CDR3 contains 17 residues. V lost 4 bases, J lost 0 bases, and 9 bases stayed unmatched. Germline V gene lookup returns CDR1 SGHRS and CDR2 YFSETQ. This PCR relied on a set of 60 Vbeta primers and 13 Jbeta primers. Method: immunoSEQ multiplex PCR; TCRdb's copy keeps in-frame clones and lacks some. The table records roughly 140,000 clones, over 75% of them present only once. V usage is TRBV5-1 and J usage is TRBJ2-3; TRBD2 matches at 9 bases. Sequences were obtained from PBMCs. This TCR was recovered from a man younger than 45 in good health and CMV-seropositive. This CDR3 reads CASSPPTSGISTDTQYF. The CDR3 DNA is TGCGCCAGCAGCCCCCCGACTAGCGGTATTAGCACAGATACGCAGTATTTT.